These T cell receptor beta chains were read from a single sample in a study of naive and memory T cell subsets. TCRdb redid the calling of the UMI-ligation and nested PCR reads with MiXCR, one entry per CDR3 protein. Counted here are 120,000 to 150,000 distinct CDR3 sequences, about a sixth occurring once; the ten biggest clones make up about 0.14%. Sequenced: naive CD4+ T cells from blood. The receptors were gathered from a human donor in good health. The CDR3 runs from the conserved cysteine through the conserved F or W. The D gene is left open where the match is weak. Some rows have no size entry. The others give once, few or many, or a class for an expanded clone.

d_call | j_call | clone_size | v_call | cdr3_nt | cdr3_aa
- | TRBJ1-6 | - | TRBV28 | TGTGCCAGTCTCACAGCCGGGCCCAGGGCCCAACAACTCCACTTT | CASLTAGPRAQQLHF
TRBD1 | TRBJ1-4 | - | TRBV29-1 | TGCAGCGCGGGACAGCTTAATGAAAAACTGTTTTTT | CSAGQLNEKLFF
TRBD1 | TRBJ2-7 | - | TRBV7-2 | TGTGCCAGCAGCTTAACCGGGACAGGGGGTTACGAGCAGTACTTC | CASSLTGTGGYEQYF
TRBD1 | TRBJ1-4 | few | TRBV7-2 | TGTGCCAGCAGCCCCAGGGGGGCAACTAATGAAAAACTGTTTTTT | CASSPRGATNEKLFF
TRBD2 | TRBJ2-1 | few | TRBV12-3/TRBV12-4 | TGTGCCAGCAGTTTAGGACTAGCGGGAGCGGCCAATGAGCAGTTCTTC | CASSLGLAGAANEQFF
TRBD2 | TRBJ2-1 | - | TRBV14 | TGTGCCAGCGGCCAAGAGAGCGGACTAGCGGTAGACAATGAGCAGTTCTTC | CASGQESGLAVDNEQFF
TRBD2 | TRBJ2-7 | few | TRBV7-2 | TGTGCCAGCAGCTTAGTTCCGACTAGCGGGAAACCCTACGAGCAGTACTTC | CASSLVPTSGKPYEQYF
- | TRBJ2-7 | - | TRBV4-1 | TGCGCCAGCAGCCAAGAAGGGTGGAAGGGATTGAAAGGCGAGCAGTACTTC | CASSQEGWKGLKGEQYF
TRBD1 | TRBJ2-5 | - | TRBV12-3/TRBV12-4 | TGTGCCAGCAGTAGACAGACAGGGCTCCAAGAGACCCAGTACTTC | CASSRQTGLQETQYF
TRBD2 | TRBJ2-3 | - | TRBV12-3/TRBV12-4 | TGTGCCAGCAGTTTAGGTCCGGGACTAGCGGGAAGCACAGATACGCAGTATTTT | CASSLGPGLAGSTDTQYF
- | TRBJ2-1 | - | TRBV11-2 | TGTGCCAGCGGCCAAGCGCGGGTACCCGACAATGAGCAGTTCTTC | CASGQARVPDNEQFF
- | TRBJ2-1 | - | TRBV20-1 | TGCAGTGCTAGAGATCCCTGGGCCCCCAAAAACAATGAGCAGTTCTTC | CSARDPWAPKNNEQFF
TRBD2 | TRBJ2-7 | - | TRBV20-1 | TGCAGTGCTAGAGGAACTTTTTTTGGGAGGGCCAACTACGAGCAGTACTTC | CSARGTFFGRANYEQYF
TRBD2 | TRBJ2-7 | few | TRBV20-1 | TGCAGTGCTAGAGAGACTAGCGGGAGTTCCTACGAGCAGTACTTC | CSARETSGSSYEQYF
TRBD1 | TRBJ2-1 | - | TRBV7-3 | TGTGCCAGCAGCCAACCGACAGGGAAGGCCTACAATGAGCAGTTCTTC | CASSQPTGKAYNEQFF
TRBD1 | TRBJ2-4 | many | TRBV7-2 | TGTGCCAGCACCCTACAGGGGTTACGCAAAAACATTCAGTACTTC | CASTLQGLRKNIQYF
TRBD1 | TRBJ1-5 | - | TRBV7-8 | TGTGCCAGCAGCCTAGAGGACAGGAGCAATCAGCCCCAGCATTTT | CASSLEDRSNQPQHF
TRBD2 | TRBJ2-7 | - | TRBV25-1 | TGTGCCAGCAGTCGAACGGGACTAGCGGTTCCCTACGAGCAGTACTTC | CASSRTGLAVPYEQYF
- | TRBJ2-3 | many | TRBV5-4 | TGTGCCAGCAGCTTGGACCCCACAGATACGCAGTATTTT | CASSLDPTDTQYF
- | TRBJ2-6 | - | TRBV2 | TGTGCCAGCAGTGATGATGAGGGGCTTTTATGGTTTGGGGCCAACGTCCTGACTTTC | CASSDDEGLLWFGANVLTF
- | TRBJ2-5 | few | TRBV24-1 | TGTGCCACCAGTGATCCCCCGGACCTCGAGTACCAAGAGACCCAGTACTTC | CATSDPPDLEYQETQYF
- | TRBJ1-2 | - | TRBV6-1 | TGTGCCAGCAGTCCCCCCGGAGGACGGGGCTATGGCTACACCTTC | CASSPPGGRGYGYTF
- | TRBJ1-4 | - | TRBV28 | TGTGCCAGCAGTTTACTTAATGAAAAACTGTTTTTT | CASSLLNEKLFF
TRBD1 | TRBJ1-1 | many | TRBV29-1 | TGCAGCGTTGAAGATGGGCAGGGGGCGCGAGCTTTCTTT | CSVEDGQGARAFF
TRBD2 | TRBJ2-3 | - | TRBV19 | TGTGCCAGTAGTATCGGCGGGAGGGCAAACACAGATACGCAGTATTTT | CASSIGGRANTDTQYF
- | TRBJ2-6 | few | TRBV7-9 | TGTGCCAGCAGGTCAAACCAAGGCAGGACACGCTCTGGGGCCAACGTCCTGACTTTC | CASRSNQGRTRSGANVLTF
- | TRBJ1-5 | few | TRBV10-3 | TGTGCCATCGGGGGAGCGGCTGATAGCAATCAGCCCCAGCATTTT | CAIGGAADSNQPQHF
TRBD1 | TRBJ1-2 | - | TRBV19 | TGTGCCAGTAGTACCTGGGACAGGGGGCTTCGGTATGGCTACACCTTC | CASSTWDRGLRYGYTF
TRBD2 | TRBJ2-1 | - | TRBV3-1 | TGTGCCAGCAGCCGTGGACTAGCGGGAGTTTATTATGAGCAGTTCTTC | CASSRGLAGVYYEQFF
TRBD1 | TRBJ2-2 | few | TRBV7-9 | TGTGCCAGCAGCTTAGCCCCAGGGGGCAACACCGGGGAGCTGTTTTTT | CASSLAPGGNTGELFF
- | TRBJ2-7 | - | TRBV5-1 | TGCGCCAGCAGCACGTGGACGGGCTACGAGCAGTACTTC | CASSTWTGYEQYF
- | TRBJ2-7 | few | TRBV28 | TGTGCCAGCTTGGAAGGGGCCGGTGAGCAGTACTTC | CASLEGAGEQYF
- | TRBJ1-4 | few | TRBV7-2 | TGTGCCAGCAGCATCCAAAACCCCAAATCGCGAAAACTGTTTTTT | CASSIQNPKSRKLFF
TRBD2 | TRBJ2-3 | few | TRBV3-1 | TGTGCCAGCAGCCACACACAGGCGGGGGTGGATACGCAGTATTTT | CASSHTQAGVDTQYF
TRBD2 | TRBJ2-7 | - | TRBV6-6 | TGTGCCAGCAGTTACTCGCTAGCGGGAGACGAGCAGTACTTC | CASSYSLAGDEQYF
TRBD1 | TRBJ2-1 | few | TRBV24-1 | TGTGCCACCAGTGACCCTAACCACCCGGGACAGGGGACATACAATGAGCAGTTCTTC | CATSDPNHPGQGTYNEQFF
- | TRBJ1-3 | - | TRBV4-2 | TGTGCCAGCAGCCAAGCAGGGACTGGAAACACCATATATTTT | CASSQAGTGNTIYF
TRBD1 | TRBJ2-3 | - | TRBV30 | TGTGCCTGGAGTCGACAGGGGATCCCAGATACGCAGTATTTT | CAWSRQGIPDTQYF
TRBD1 | TRBJ1-1 | - | TRBV28 | TGTGCCAGCAGTGTATTAACAGGGGCGAACACTGAAGCTTTCTTT | CASSVLTGANTEAFF
TRBD1 | TRBJ2-1 | once | TRBV12-3/TRBV12-4 | TGTGCCAGCAGCCTCGGACAGGGGTCGAGCAATGAGCAGTTCTTC | CASSLGQGSSNEQFF
TRBD2 | TRBJ2-3 | - | TRBV7-6 | TGTGCCAGCAGCTTAGGCGGGAGTGGGTCAGATACGCAGTATTTT | CASSLGGSGSDTQYF
- | TRBJ2-7 | few | TRBV12-3/TRBV12-4 | TGTGCCAGCACCCGTGGGACCTACGAGCAGTACTTC | CASTRGTYEQYF
TRBD2 | TRBJ2-1 | - | TRBV7-3 | TGTGCCAGCAGCTTACGAAGATGGGGGGGAATAGCGGGAGAGAATGAGCAGTTCTTC | CASSLRRWGGIAGENEQFF
- | TRBJ1-2 | many | TRBV18 | TGTGCCAGCTCACCGGGGGGACGGTCCTACTATGGCTACACCTTC | CASSPGGRSYYGYTF
TRBD2 | TRBJ2-7 | - | TRBV7-2 | TGTGCCAGCAGCTCTCTTAGCGGGTACAGACGCGAGCAGTACTTC | CASSSLSGYRREQYF
- | TRBJ1-4 | few | TRBV7-2 | TGTGCCAGCAGCACCACCCTTTGGGGGTCTAATGAAAAACTGTTTTTT | CASSTTLWGSNEKLFF
TRBD2 | TRBJ2-5 | - | TRBV5-1 | TGCGCCAGCAGCGCCGGGACTAGCGGGACCCAAGAGACCCAGTACTTC | CASSAGTSGTQETQYF
- | TRBJ2-7 | few | TRBV6-6 | TGTGCCAGCAGCCCCAACAGGGTTGCCTCCTACGAGCAGTACTTC | CASSPNRVASYEQYF
- | TRBJ2-6 | - | TRBV23-1 | TGCGCCAGCAGTCCCCCCGGCGTATTCTCTGGGGCCAACGTCCTGACTTTC | CASSPPGVFSGANVLTF
TRBD2 | TRBJ2-1 | - | TRBV5-1 | TGCGCCAGCAGCTTGGTGGCGGGAGGCAGCAATGAGCAGTTCTTC | CASSLVAGGSNEQFF
- | TRBJ2-1 | few | TRBV19 | TGTGCCAGTAGTATAGCATTTCTGGAGAACTACAATGAGCAGTTCTTC | CASSIAFLENYNEQFF
- | TRBJ2-7 | few | TRBV30 | TGTGCCTGGACGGACGGAACCACCTACGAGCAGTACTTC | CAWTDGTTYEQYF
TRBD1 | TRBJ1-4 | few | TRBV29-1 | TGCAGCGTTGGACAGGGGCGAGATGAAAAACTGTTTTTT | CSVGQGRDEKLFF
TRBD2 | TRBJ2-3 | many | TRBV29-1 | TGCAGCGTTGAAGGGACTAGCGGGACCTCTACAGATACGCAGTATTTT | CSVEGTSGTSTDTQYF
- | TRBJ1-1 | few | TRBV10-3 | TGTGCCATCAGTGATAGCGCCTTGAACACTGAAGCTTTCTTT | CAISDSALNTEAFF
TRBD2 | TRBJ2-1 | - | TRBV6-1 | TGTGCCAGCAGTGCACAGACCGGGACTAGTAGGGTGGATGAGCAGTTCTTC | CASSAQTGTSRVDEQFF
TRBD1 | TRBJ2-7 | few | TRBV6-2/TRBV6-3 | TGTGCCAGCAGTTACGTTCCCGGGACAGGGACGAGGGAGCAGTACTTC | CASSYVPGTGTREQYF
- | TRBJ1-1 | few | TRBV7-9 | TGTGCCAGCAGCGACCGAAACACTGAAGCTTTCTTT | CASSDRNTEAFF
- | TRBJ1-2 | - | TRBV30 | TGTGCCTGGACCAGGGGAGCCGAGGGCTACACCTTC | CAWTRGAEGYTF